These T cell receptor beta chains were read from a single sample in a study of blood T cell repertoires in COVID-19. The protocol was immunoSEQ multiplex PCR, while the TCRdb copy is restricted to in-frame clones and leaves out a portion. The table lists some 200,000 clones, 75% to 90% of them singletons. Sequencing was done on a sample of peripheral blood. Receptors were obtained from a woman aged 40-49 years with acute or convalescent COVID-19. The CDR3 runs from the conserved cysteine through the conserved F or W. Each record gives: clone size, V gene, J gene, D gene, CDR3 protein, CDR3 DNA. D genes are given only for firm matches. A clone size is listed for some rows: how often the clone was seen (once, few, many), or a class if it is expanded.

-,TRBV3-1/TRBV3-2,TRBJ1-2,-,CASSQVEQYGYTF,TGTGCCAGCAGCCAAGTCGAACAATATGGCTACACCTTC
-,TRBV6-1,TRBJ1-2,TRBD1,CASSDPGQVYGYTF,TGTGCCAGCAGTGATCCGGGACAGGTCTATGGCTACACCTTC
-,TRBV6-4,TRBJ1-1,TRBD1,CASSRQGNTEAFF,TGTGCCAGCTCCAGACAGGGAAACACTGAAGCTTTCTTT
-,TRBV24-1,TRBJ1-4,-,CATSDLQVGQGDEKLFF,TGTGCCACCAGTGATTTGCAAGTAGGGCAGGGCGACGAAAAACTGTTTTTT
-,TRBV27,TRBJ2-1,-,CASSNGNEQFF,TGTGCCAGCAGTAACGGGAATGAGCAGTTCTTC
-,TRBV4-1,TRBJ2-3,-,CASSQLATTDTQYF,TGCGCCAGCAGCCAACTAGCGACCACAGATACGCAGTATTTT
-,TRBV6-5,TRBJ2-3,-,CASKRGDTQYF,TGTGCCAGCAAACGGGGGGATACGCAGTATTTT
-,TRBV27,TRBJ1-2,TRBD1,CASTRAPGGAPFYYGYTF,TGTGCCAGCACCAGAGCCCCAGGGGGCGCTCCCTTTTACTATGGCTACACCTTC
-,TRBV5-1,TRBJ1-6,-,CASSEGYPPLHF,TGCGCCAGCAGCGAGGGTTACCCACCCCTCCACTTT
-,TRBV6-1,TRBJ1-5,-,CASSEGQGINQPQHF,TGTGCCAGCAGTGAAGGGCAGGGGATTAATCAGCCCCAGCATTTT
-,TRBV9,TRBJ2-5,-,CASSVGGAGEKTQYF,TGTGCCAGCAGCGTGGGGGGCGCGGGGGAAAAGACCCAGTACTTC
many,TRBV13,TRBJ2-5,TRBD2,CASSLFGLASQETQYF,TGTGCCAGCAGCTTATTCGGACTAGCGAGCCAAGAGACCCAGTACTTC
-,TRBV2,TRBJ2-3,TRBD2,CASSEKLAGGPWTQYF,TGTGCCAGCAGTGAAAAGCTAGCGGGGGGCCCGTGGACGCAGTATTTT
-,TRBV7-2,TRBJ2-1,-,CASSPTRGVGEQFF,TGTGCCAGCAGCCCGACAAGGGGCGTCGGTGAGCAGTTCTTC
-,TRBV3-1/TRBV3-2,TRBJ1-2,-,CASSPADGGNYGYTF,TGTGCCAGCAGTCCTGCCGATGGGGGGAACTATGGCTACACCTTC
-,TRBV2,TRBJ1-6,TRBD1,CASTTDRGHNSPLHF,TGTGCCAGCACCACCGACAGGGGACATAATTCACCCCTCCACTTT
-,TRBV19,TRBJ1-1,-,CASSQDSVGTEAFF,TGTGCCAGTAGTCAGGACAGTGTGGGCACTGAAGCTTTCTTT
once,TRBV12-5,TRBJ1-3,-,CASGSLTVLEKGDTIYF,TGTGCTAGTGGTTCCTTGACAGTCCTAGAGAAAGGAGACACCATATATTTT
-,TRBV29-1,TRBJ1-2,-,CSVDRGYGYTF,TGCAGCGTTGATAGGGGATATGGCTACACCTTC
-,TRBV5-1,TRBJ2-1,-,CASRARSDSSYNEQFF,TGCGCCAGCAGAGCCAGATCTGACAGCTCCTACAATGAGCAGTTCTTC
-,TRBV3-1/TRBV3-2,TRBJ1-1,-,CASSQHTGSQAFF,TGTGCCAGCAGCCAGCACACAGGGTCGCAAGCTTTCTTT
-,TRBV10-3,TRBJ1-4,TRBD1,CAIGTDLNEKLFF,TGTGCCATCGGGACAGACCTAAATGAAAAACTGTTTTTT
-,TRBV9,TRBJ2-5,TRBD2,CASSVGSSGGAVETQYF,TGTGCCAGCAGCGTAGGGTCTAGCGGGGGGGCCGTAGAGACCCAGTACTTC
-,TRBV2,TRBJ1-1,TRBD1,CASRYTGQAQEAFF,TGTGCCAGCAGATACACTGGACAGGCGCAGGAAGCTTTCTTT
-,TRBV28,TRBJ2-5,-,CASSPQGGLETQYF,TGTGCCAGCAGTCCACAGGGAGGGTTGGAGACCCAGTACTTC
-,TRBV30,TRBJ1-1,TRBD1,CAWSAYDRGAFF,TGTGCCTGGAGTGCCTACGACAGGGGGGCTTTCTTT
-,TRBV3-1/TRBV3-2,TRBJ1-2,TRBD1,CASSLQGRGYTF,TGTGCCAGCAGCTTACAGGGGAGAGGCTACACCTTC
-,TRBV5-1,TRBJ1-2,-,CASSLGARGYTF,TGCGCCAGCAGCTTGGGCGCGAGGGGCTACACCTTC
few,TRBV5-6,TRBJ1-2,TRBD1,CASRPGQGSLLEGYTF,TGTGCCAGCAGACCTGGACAGGGATCCCTCTTAGAGGGCTACACCTTC
-,TRBV7-9,TRBJ1-2,TRBD1,CASSLVGQEKNYGYTF,TGTGCCAGCAGCTTGGTCGGACAGGAAAAGAACTATGGCTACACCTTC
-,TRBV19,TRBJ1-2,-,CASSMAGPPRGYTF,TGTGCCAGTAGTATGGCGGGCCCCCCCCGGGGCTACACCTTC
-,TRBV7-6,TRBJ2-2,-,CASSLGGQGHTGELFF,TGTGCCAGCAGCTTGGGGGGGCAGGGACACACCGGGGAGCTGTTTTTT
-,TRBV27,TRBJ2-2,TRBD2,CASSVIAGPYTGELFF,TGTGCCAGCAGTGTAATAGCGGGGCCCTACACCGGGGAGCTGTTTTTT
-,TRBV3-1/TRBV3-2,TRBJ1-1,-,CASSQERTTEAFF,TGTGCCAGCAGCCAAGAGAGAACCACTGAAGCTTTCTTT
-,TRBV5-1,TRBJ1-1,TRBD1,CASRDGQGDMAFF,TGCGCCAGCAGAGACGGACAGGGTGACATGGCTTTCTTT